What follows are 13 T cell receptor beta chains derived from one specimen sequenced in a study of a mutant IDH1 vaccine in newly diagnosed glioma. No cognate antigen is known for these TCRs. Only in-frame clones appear in the TCRdb table, and some are missing; sequencing was by immunoSEQ multiplex PCR. The sample gives about 72,000 clones, less than 90% of which show up once; about 12% is in the top ten. Time point defined: week 35, safety follow-up. All doses held 300 ug of mutant IDH1 20-mer peptide, with topical imiquimod. The specimen comprised PBMCs, sampled from a glioma patient whose treatment included an IDH1 peptide vaccine. All receptors come from a man aged 18 to 29 with glioma.

The V call is TRBV5-1, the J call TRBJ1-2; unclear D gene. V was cut by 0 bases and J by 4 bases, with 10 bases left in between. Germline lookup yields CDR1 SGHRS and CDR2 YFSETQ. The CDR3 length is 14 residues. CDR3 bases: TGCGCCAGCAGCTTGGGCGGGTCTGCCTATGGCTACACCTTC. This encodes CASSLGGSAYGYTF.

This chain connects TRBV7-2 to TRBJ2-2; TRBD1 or TRBD2 may be the D gene (5 bases each). Germline-derived CDR1 and CDR2 are SGHTA and FQGNSA. Trimming took 3 bases from V and 5 from J, leaving 16 bases between them. The CDR3 loop spans 16 amino acids. In DNA form, the CDR3 reads TGTGCCAGCAGCTTTAGTCCGGGACCAAGTACCGGGGAGCTGTTTTTT. This codes for CASSFSPGPSTGELFF. The full variable domain, rest sourced from reference TRBV7-2 and TRBJ2-2, is GAGVSQSPSNKVTEKGKDVELRCDPISGHTALYWYRQSLGQGLEFLIYFQGNSAPDKSGLPSDRFSAERTGGSVSTLTIQRTQQEDSAVYLCASSFSPGPSTGELFFGEGSRLTVL.

V and J are TRBV6-6 and TRBJ1-6; D is possibly TRBD1 (5 bases). Germline-derived CDR1 and CDR2 are MNHNY and SVGAGI (reference sequence). The CDR3 has 14 residues. Deletions cut 11 bases from V and 8 bases from J, with 19 bases between. The CDR3 spells CAGAQQGSYSPLHF. The CDR3 nucleotides read TGTGCCGGGGCACAGCAAGGATCTTATTCACCCCTCCACTTT.

V and J are TRBV9 and TRBJ1-1; TRBD1 is a possible D gene (5 bases). Between the trimmed V and J ends, which lost 0 bases and 5 bases, there was a span of 8 bases. The CDR3 extends over 13 amino acids. The germline gives CDR1 SGDLS, CDR2 YYNGEE. DNA of the CDR3: TGTGCCAGCAGCGTAGAGGGGTGGACTGAAGCTTTCTTT. This sequence encodes CASSVEGWTEAFF.

This chain connects TRBV28 to TRBJ1-2; D gene uncertain. The length of the CDR3 is 12 residues. Germline CDR1 and CDR2: MDHEN and SYDVKM. Trimming left V 4 bases short and J 6 bases short, with 9 bases between. CDR3 region: CASSSRDHGYTF. The CDR3 coding sequence is TGTGCCAGCAGTTCCCGGGATCATGGCTACACCTTC.

The chain combines TRBV30 with TRBJ2-1, with D perhaps TRBD1 (5 bases). Germline-derived CDR1 and CDR2 are GTSNPN and SVGIG (reference sequence). The germline V and J ends were trimmed by 3 bases and 2 bases, with 14 bases remaining between them. This CDR3 is 15 amino acids long. This chain's CDR3 is CAWRSGQGAYNEQFF. CDR3 nucleotides: TGTGCCTGGAGGTCTGGGCAGGGCGCCTACAATGAGCAGTTCTTC.

This chain links TRBV9 with TRBJ2-7; maybe TRBD2 (5 bases). This CDR3 is built from 15 residues. The ends were cut back, 0 bases at V and 5 bases at J, with 15 bases in the middle. The V gene's germline CDR1 is SGDLS and CDR2 YYNGEE. CDR3 sequence: CASSVGGAGGDEQYF. CDR3 bases: TGTGCCAGCAGCGTAGGCGGTGCGGGCGGTGACGAGCAGTACTTC.

J is TRBJ1-1 and V is TRBV4-1; 10 positions agree with TRBD1. V was clipped by 7 bases and J by 1 base; unmatched bases: 9. Looked up from germline, CDR1 is MGHRA and CDR2 is YSYEKL. The CDR3 is 16 residues long. The CDR3 reads CASTRTGGRANTEAFF. CDR3 nucleotide sequence: TGCGCCAGCACTCGGACAGGGGGAAGAGCGAACACTGAAGCTTTCTTT.

The chain joins TRBV5-1 to TRBJ1-5; 9 positions agree with TRBD1. The CDR3 is made up of 15 amino acids. V gave up 4 bases and J gave up 4 bases; unmatched junction bases: 6. Germline V lookup: CDR1 SGHRS, CDR2 YFSETQ. The CDR3 loop reads CASSPGTGYNQPQHF. CDR3 sequence (DNA): TGCGCCAGCAGCCCCGGGACAGGGTATAATCAGCCCCAGCATTTT. The full variable domain, with the rest looked up from reference TRBV5-1 and TRBJ1-5, is KAGVTQTPRYLIKTRGQQVTLSCSPISGHRSVSWYQQTPGQGLQFLFEYFSETQRNKGNFPGRFSGRQFSNSRSEMNVSTLELGDSALYLCASSPGTGYNQPQHFGDGTRLSIL.

This clone has more than one count but fewer than ten. This sequence joins TRBV29-1 and TRBJ1-1; D unclear. Trimming removed 0 bases at V and 11 bases at J, with 13 bases between. This CDR3 region has 12 residues. Germline-derived CDR1 and CDR2 are SQVTM and ANQGSEA. The DNA for the CDR3 is TGCAGCGTTGAAGATCACCGGGTGAGGGCTTTCTTT. This translates into CSVEDHRVRAFF.

The rearrangement joins TRBV30 to TRBJ2-1; 10 positions agree with TRBD2. The CDR3 length is 16 residues. Germline CDR1 reads GTSNPN; CDR2 reads SVGIG (reference sequence). J was trimmed by 8 bases and V by 2 bases; bases with no gene match: 12. The CDR3 sequence is CAWSPRGLAGVDEQFF. CDR3 nucleotide sequence: TGTGCCTGGAGTCCCCGTGGGCTAGCGGGAGTAGATGAGCAGTTCTTC.

The genes are TRBV28 and TRBJ2-1; TRBD2 matches 13 bases. From germline, CDR1 is MDHEN and CDR2 SYDVKM. CDR3 length: 17 residues. V shed 3 bases, J shed 6 bases, and the junction held 8 bases outside the gene matches. CDR3 loop: CASSFPPGLAGTNEQFF. The CDR3 DNA is TGTGCCAGCAGTTTTCCACCGGGACTAGCGGGAACCAATGAGCAGTTCTTC.

This chain connects TRBV14 to TRBJ2-4; D might be TRBD2 (5 bases). The germline V gene encodes CDR1 SGHDN and CDR2 FVKESK. The CDR3 runs 14 residues. The V end was cut by 4 bases, the J end by 3 bases, with 10 bases between. The CDR3 DNA follows: TGTGCCAGCAGCCCTAGCTATGGCAAAAACATTCAGTACTTC. It specifies CASSPSYGKNIQYF.